This T cell receptor (beta chain) derives from a study of blood T cell repertoires in COVID-19. For the study at large: Acute and convalescent COVID-19 specimens originated in the United States, Italy and Spain. PBMCs, B-cell-depleted T cells, or T cells were the source of the cDNA or gDNA that made up the material.

Per the study methods: Amplification of reference gene primers was used by the study to estimate nucleated cell counts. The method was immunoSEQ multiplex PCR; TCRdb's version includes in-frame clones alone and lacks a portion of them. The V and J calls and the clone size are those of that table, but D and trimming were determined from the DNA. Among roughly 100,000 clones listed, around four fifths were seen once. V shed 5 bases, J shed 4 bases, and the junction held 6 bases outside the gene matches. The CDR3 covers 16 residues. The germline gives CDR1 SGHRS, CDR2 YFSETQ. The sequence was collected from a human donor in a cohort sampled during active COVID-19. The material sequenced was peripheral blood. The rearrangement joins TRBV5-1 to TRBJ2-2; 12 nucleotides line up with TRBD1. The CDR3 bases are TGCGCCAGCAGGTCCGGGACAGGGGGCTTCACCGGGGAGCTGTTTTTT. Translation: CASRSGTGGFTGELFF.